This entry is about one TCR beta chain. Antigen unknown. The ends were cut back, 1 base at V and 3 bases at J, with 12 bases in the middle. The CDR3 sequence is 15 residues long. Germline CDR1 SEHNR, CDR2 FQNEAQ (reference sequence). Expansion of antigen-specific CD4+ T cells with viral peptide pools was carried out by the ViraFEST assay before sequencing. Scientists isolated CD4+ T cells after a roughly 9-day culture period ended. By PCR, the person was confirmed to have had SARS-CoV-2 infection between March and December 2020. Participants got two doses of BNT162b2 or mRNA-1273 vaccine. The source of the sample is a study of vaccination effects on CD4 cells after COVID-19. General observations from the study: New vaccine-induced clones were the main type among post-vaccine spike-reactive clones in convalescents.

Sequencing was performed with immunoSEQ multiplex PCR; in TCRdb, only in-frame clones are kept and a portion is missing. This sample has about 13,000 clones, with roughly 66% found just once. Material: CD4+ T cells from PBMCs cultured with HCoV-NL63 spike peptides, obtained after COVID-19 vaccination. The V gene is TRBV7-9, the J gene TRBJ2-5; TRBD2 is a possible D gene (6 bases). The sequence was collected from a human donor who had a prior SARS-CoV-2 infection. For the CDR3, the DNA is TGTGCCAGCAGCTTAGGAACCGGGACTGAAGAGACCCAGTACTTC. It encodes CASSLGTGTEETQYF.